This T cell receptor beta chain originates from a study of technical replicates of blood from several donors. Clones were read by immunoSEQ multiplex PCR, and TCRdb kept only the in-frame ones, dropping some. Seen here are some 99,000 clones, 95% observed once, and the top ten hold 0.2% to 0.25%. The trim removed 10 bases at V and 0 bases at J, leaving 14 bases unmatched. In germline, CDR1 is ENHRY, CDR2 SYGVKD. This CDR3 has 17 residues. Sequencing was performed on T cells isolated from PBMCs. This chain uses TRBV10-3 with TRBJ1-4; 7 positions match TRBD1. This sequence originates from a human donor in good health. The CDR3 here is CATRDRDSHTTNEKLFF. The CDR3 nucleotides read TGTGCCACCCGCGATCGGGACAGTCACACAACTAATGAAAAACTGTTTTTT.